This T cell receptor beta chain was observed in a study of T cells after posttransplantation cyclophosphamide (dated by TCRdb to about 2016). Regarding the study in general: T cell repertoire reconstitution was tracked by TRB sequencing after myeloablative bone marrow transplantation in which posttransplantation cyclophosphamide was used as GVHD prophylaxis. Antigen receptor sequencing was done on samples from 35 to 45 PTCy-treated patients and from approximately 15 related bone marrow donors of those patients. TRB sequencing was performed on blood from all 34 PTCy patients with 1-year posttransplant specimens. TRB sequencing was also done on up to about 3 additional blood samples from 2 to 5.2 years after transplant in 3 patients, and on pretransplant blood from several patients. Because TRA and TRB clonality were tightly correlated in 9 samples, subsequent TCR analyses were focused on TRB only. Public TRB sequences were checked against a database of over 3,500 sequences associated with responses to pathogens, tumor antigens, self-antigens and alloantigens.

The label giving this sample's treatment or condition can be read as: high-dose cyclophosphamide on days +3 and +4 as single-agent GVHD prophylaxis. Patients in the PTCy group got busulfan and fludarabine conditioning, a marrow graft from a related or unrelated donor, and cyclophosphamide on days +3 and +4. PTCy-treated patients came from a prospective multi-institutional clinical trial. Mononuclear cells from peripheral blood and bone marrow were separated by Ficoll-Hypaque density centrifugation and then cryopreserved. Genomic DNA was used for TRB sequencing, which was performed with the immunoSEQ assay at survey resolution or with the hsTCRB kit. The original methods were these. The immunoSEQ software handled initial read processing, and the LymphoSeq R package was used for repertoire analyses. Clonality was calculated as 1 minus normalized Shannon entropy, and the Gini coefficient was also calculated for each TRB dataset. Phenotypes of unsorted samples were inferred by mapping TRB sequences from sorted subsets of the recipient or donor onto the same recipient's unsorted samples. TCRdb took this table from immuneACCESS and kept in-frame rearrangements with V and J called. Such tables lack part of the clones; where checked against another copy, unresolved V genes explain under half of the gap, and the rest is unexplained. V, J and clone size reflect that table, while D and trimming were determined from the DNA. This sample lists more than 6,500 clones; 92% were detected once. The top ten clones comprise about 12% of the sample.

Based on the germline V gene, the CDR1 and CDR2 sequences are MDHEN and SYDVKM. Trimming takes 6 bases off V and 0 bases off J; junction bases not matched to a gene: 4. The CDR3, cysteine through phenylalanine, is 14 amino acids long. Kept here is only the CDR3 DNA, which spans 42 bases and is read in frame from base 1. Beyond this particular receptor, the publication reports: Donor-recipient similarity was low at 1-2 months but rose over the first year, and later blood repertoires were often dominated by donor CD8+ memory clones. Across more than 40 patients, TRB clonality was highly associated with recipient CMV seropositivity and CMV reactivation, and diversity in PTCy patients was similar to diversity in CNI/methotrexate controls. The TRB repertoires of T cells infiltrating skin or GI tract showed only limited overlap with the TRB repertoires of T cells in blood.

With regard to this clone: No cognate antigen has been identified for it. Base qualities are missing; no much larger clone stands one base away.

The clonotype comes from a female patient in her 50s who received an allogeneic stem cell transplant from a related donor, was CMV-positive, and had no GVHD. After a transplant, some T cells may be the graft donor's own cells. The V and J segments used are TRBV28 and TRBJ2-7; 8 central nucleotides agree with TRBD1. Sequenced material: PBMCs, taken 1404 days after allogeneic stem cell transplant with posttransplant cyclophosphamide. The CDR3 protein: CASRPGGFSYEQYF. At the DNA level, the sequence is TGTGCCAGCAGGCCAGGGGGCTTCTCCTACGAGCAGTACTTC. Joined to the reference TRBV28 and TRBJ2-7 proteins, this CDR3 gives the full variable domain: DVKVTQSSRYLVKRTGEKVFLECVQDMDHENMFWYRQDPGLGLRLIYFSYDVKMKEKGDIPEGYSVSREKKERFSLILESASTNQTSMYLCASRPGGFSYEQYFGPGTRLTVT.